A single sample is the source of the 3 T cell receptor beta chains below, sequenced in a study of Graves' ophthalmopathy and Graves' hyperthyroidism. Researchers took RNA transcripts and amplified TCR beta CDR3 regions from them. Scientists carried out first-round RT-PCR using HTBI primers and then a second-round multiplex PCR. TCRdb fed the multiplex PCR reads into MiXCR, producing one record per CDR3 protein. Seen here are some 39,000 distinct CDR3 sequences, approximately 50% observed once, and the top ten hold roughly 26%. What was sequenced was peripheral blood. The receptors derive from an adult woman with stable Graves' hyperthyroidism.

The chain's CDR3 is CASSARDGRSPLHF. The CDR3 DNA reads TGTGCCAGCAGTGCTAGGGATGGGCGTTCACCCCTCCACTTT. The V and J genes are TRBV2 and TRBJ1-6; D unresolved. CDR3 length: 14 residues. V shed 4 bases and J shed 9 bases, with 13 bases lying between them. The germline V gene has CDR1 SNHLY and CDR2 FYNNEI.

About this clonotype itself: This may stem from a read error, because a much larger clone lies one nucleotide away. This rearrangement joins TRBV6-5 to TRBJ1-2; the match to TRBD1 covers 10 bases. Germline V lookup: CDR1 MNHEY, CDR2 SVGAGI. The CDR3 has 14 amino acids. Here the CDR3 DNA reads TGTGCCAGCCAGTCGAACGACAGGGGGCTAGACTACGCCTTC. It codes for CASQSNDRGLDYAF.

A single count supports this clonotype. In DNA form, the CDR3 reads TGCGCCAGCAGTCACGAGCAGTACTTC. Amino acids: CASSHEQYF. The chain employs TRBV10-2 and TRBJ2-7, with no clear D. Germline assignment: CDR1 WSHSY and CDR2 SAAADI. V shed 5 bases and J shed 5 bases, with 1 base lying between them. This CDR3 contains 9 residues.